Below are 5 T cell receptor beta chains sequenced from a single sample in a study of response to subunit inactivated influenza vaccine. Each CDR3 protein is one row after TCRdb ran MiXCR on the RT-PCR reads. The table has some 800,000 distinct CDR3 sequences, approximately 21% seen once. The source was PBMCs from blood, collected roughly 5 days after vaccination. Every receptor here comes from a man aged 50 or older who received an inactivated influenza vaccine.

This clonotype came up a few times. The junction does not match germline at one end; this may be a read error. This chain links TRBV6-1 with TRBJ1-5, with D unclear. Germline V gives CDR1 MNHNS, CDR2 SASEGT. This CDR3 region has 10 residues. The CDR3 is CASSDYDPVF. Here the CDR3 DNA reads TGTGCCAGCAGTGACTACGACCCCGTTTTT.

V usage is TRBV7-9 and J usage is TRBJ2-1; 7 positions agree with TRBD2. Germline values: CDR1 SEHNR, CDR2 FQNEAQ (reference sequence). Trimming took 7 bases from V and 4 from J; bases not matched to a gene: 16. The CDR3 consists of 17 residues. CDR3 coding DNA: TGTGCCAGCAACCCCTTGGGTCCTAGCGGATTATACAATGAGCAGTTCTTC. Protein sequence: CASNPLGPSGLYNEQFF.

This clonotype was seen more than once but under ten times. The chain couples TRBV10-3 to TRBJ2-2; D tentatively fits TRBD1 or TRBD2 (7 bases each). This CDR3 comprises 17 residues. Germline CDR1 and CDR2: ENHRY and SYGVKD. Trimming took off 4 bases at V and 4 bases at J, with 19 bases between the two ends. Here the CDR3 DNA reads TGTGCCATCAGTGGCGGGAGACAGGGATTCTCCACCGGGGAGCTGTTTTTT. It translates to CAISGGRQGFSTGELFF.

The chain employs TRBV18 and TRBJ2-1; the D is unclear. The V end was cut by 3 bases, the J end by 3 bases, with 6 bases between. Germline loops: CDR1 KGHSH, CDR2 LQKENI. The CDR3 loop spans 13 amino acids. The CDR3 sequence is CASSPAVYNEQFF. The CDR3 DNA follows: TGTGCCAGCTCACCGGCGGTCTACAATGAGCAGTTCTTC. The whole variable domain, filled in from reference TRBV18 and TRBJ2-1, reads NAGVMQNPRHLVRRRGQEARLRCSPMKGHSHVYWYRQLPEEGLKFMVYLQKENIIDESGMPKERFSAEFPKEGPSILRIQQVVRGDSAAYFCASSPAVYNEQFFGPGTRLTVL.

The chain carries TRBV7-9 and TRBJ1-1; the match to TRBD1 covers 7 bases. The CDR3 contains 17 residues. Germline CDR1 is SEHNR and CDR2 is FQNEAQ (reference sequence). Losses at the gene ends were 5 bases for V and 6 bases for J; bases not matched to a gene: 18. This chain's CDR3 is CASSHSPRTGVFAEAFF. Written as DNA, the CDR3 is TGTGCCAGCAGCCACAGCCCAAGAACAGGGGTGTTCGCTGAAGCTTTCTTT.